This T cell receptor beta chain was documented in a study of T and B cells in COVID-19 patients. TRB was amplified from about 260-540 ng of blood genomic DNA. BIOMED2 TRB-A/B primer pools were used in multiplex TRB PCR. TCRdb reanalysed the multiplex PCR reads using MiXCR and keeps one entry per CDR3 protein. The sample holds about 15,000 distinct CDR3 sequences; about 30% are singletons and the top ten take more than 2.5%. From germline, CDR1 is SGHVS and CDR2 FNYEAQ. The CDR3 is 15 amino acids. The junction had 8 bases not matched to a gene; V was cut back by 5 bases and J by 7 bases. The sequencing sample was made of blood. The rearrangement joins TRBV7-6 to TRBJ2-3; 11 bases are shared with TRBD2. The sequence came from a human donor who had recovered from COVID-19. The CDR3 is CASSPKASGGNTQYF. For the CDR3, the DNA is TGTGCCAGCAGCCCGAAGGCTAGCGGGGGGAATACGCAGTATTTT.